This passage covers 6 T cell receptor beta chains from one sample sequenced in a study of PD-L1 blockade in urothelial cancer. The assay was immunoSEQ multiplex PCR, and TCRdb's table has in-frame clones only and misses some. In the table there are around 45,000 clones, around 80% of which are singletons. Time point indicated: pretreatment peripheral blood. Material: PBMCs, obtained around atezolizumab (anti-PD-L1) treatment. The receptors here all came from a man in his 60s with urothelial cancer.

This clone came up a few times. The rearrangement links TRBV9 to TRBJ2-2; perhaps TRBD2 as D (6 bases). This CDR3 is 14 amino acids long. V was clipped by 0 bases and J by 6 bases, with 9 bases between them. Looked up from germline, CDR1 is SGDLS and CDR2 is YYNGEE. The CDR3 DNA is TGTGCCAGCAGCGTAGGGGCTAGCGCCGGGGAGCTGTTTTTT. As protein: CASSVGASAGELFF.

The chain couples TRBV10-2 to TRBJ2-1; TRBD2 matches 8 bases. Germline V gene data show CDR1 as WSHSY and CDR2 as SAAADI. The CDR3 is 17 amino acids. Trimming removed 6 bases from V and 4 bases from J; junction bases left unmatched: 14. CDR3 DNA: TGCGCCAGCAGAGACCTAGCGGCGGGGGGCTGGTACAATGAGCAGTTCTTC. It specifies CASRDLAAGGWYNEQFF.

This chain uses TRBV29-1 with TRBJ2-7, with TRBD1 identical over 7 bases. V dropped 6 bases and J dropped 2; count of bases not matched to a gene: 4. CDR1 and CDR2 (germline): SQVTM, ANQGSEA. The CDR3 totals 12 residues. CDR3 DNA sequence: TGCAGCGTGGCGAGGGGGCCCTACGAGCAGTACTTC. Translation gives CSVARGPYEQYF.

This clone was detected a few times. The V call is TRBV6-1, the J call TRBJ2-7; D is undetermined. This CDR3 spans 13 amino acids. Germline CDR1 MNHNS, CDR2 SASEGT. The V gene lost 5 bases and the J gene lost 3 bases, with 11 bases spanning the gap. CDR3 nucleotide sequence: TGTGCCAGCAGTCAAGGGCTCCACTACGAGCAGTACTTC. It encodes CASSQGLHYEQYF.

The sample holds a few counts of this clone. This chain links TRBV11-2 with TRBJ2-1, with D possibly matching TRBD2 (5 bases). The CDR3 loop spans 14 amino acids. The germline V gene encodes CDR1 SGHAT and CDR2 FQNNGV. The germline V and J ends were trimmed by 0 bases and 7 bases, with 10 bases remaining between them. CDR3 DNA: TGTGCCAGCAGCTTAGATTTGCCGGGAAATGAGCAGTTCTTC. Protein sequence: CASSLDLPGNEQFF.

The chain has TRBV15 and TRBJ2-3, with a possible D match to TRBD1 (6 bases). The CDR3 extends over 15 amino acids. Germline V CDR1 and CDR2: LNHNV, YYDKDF (reference sequence). Trimming left V 4 bases short and J 3 bases short, with 14 bases between. The CDR3 is CATSTGARGTDTQYF. The CDR3 bases are TGTGCCACCAGCACCGGGGCCAGGGGAACAGATACGCAGTATTTT.